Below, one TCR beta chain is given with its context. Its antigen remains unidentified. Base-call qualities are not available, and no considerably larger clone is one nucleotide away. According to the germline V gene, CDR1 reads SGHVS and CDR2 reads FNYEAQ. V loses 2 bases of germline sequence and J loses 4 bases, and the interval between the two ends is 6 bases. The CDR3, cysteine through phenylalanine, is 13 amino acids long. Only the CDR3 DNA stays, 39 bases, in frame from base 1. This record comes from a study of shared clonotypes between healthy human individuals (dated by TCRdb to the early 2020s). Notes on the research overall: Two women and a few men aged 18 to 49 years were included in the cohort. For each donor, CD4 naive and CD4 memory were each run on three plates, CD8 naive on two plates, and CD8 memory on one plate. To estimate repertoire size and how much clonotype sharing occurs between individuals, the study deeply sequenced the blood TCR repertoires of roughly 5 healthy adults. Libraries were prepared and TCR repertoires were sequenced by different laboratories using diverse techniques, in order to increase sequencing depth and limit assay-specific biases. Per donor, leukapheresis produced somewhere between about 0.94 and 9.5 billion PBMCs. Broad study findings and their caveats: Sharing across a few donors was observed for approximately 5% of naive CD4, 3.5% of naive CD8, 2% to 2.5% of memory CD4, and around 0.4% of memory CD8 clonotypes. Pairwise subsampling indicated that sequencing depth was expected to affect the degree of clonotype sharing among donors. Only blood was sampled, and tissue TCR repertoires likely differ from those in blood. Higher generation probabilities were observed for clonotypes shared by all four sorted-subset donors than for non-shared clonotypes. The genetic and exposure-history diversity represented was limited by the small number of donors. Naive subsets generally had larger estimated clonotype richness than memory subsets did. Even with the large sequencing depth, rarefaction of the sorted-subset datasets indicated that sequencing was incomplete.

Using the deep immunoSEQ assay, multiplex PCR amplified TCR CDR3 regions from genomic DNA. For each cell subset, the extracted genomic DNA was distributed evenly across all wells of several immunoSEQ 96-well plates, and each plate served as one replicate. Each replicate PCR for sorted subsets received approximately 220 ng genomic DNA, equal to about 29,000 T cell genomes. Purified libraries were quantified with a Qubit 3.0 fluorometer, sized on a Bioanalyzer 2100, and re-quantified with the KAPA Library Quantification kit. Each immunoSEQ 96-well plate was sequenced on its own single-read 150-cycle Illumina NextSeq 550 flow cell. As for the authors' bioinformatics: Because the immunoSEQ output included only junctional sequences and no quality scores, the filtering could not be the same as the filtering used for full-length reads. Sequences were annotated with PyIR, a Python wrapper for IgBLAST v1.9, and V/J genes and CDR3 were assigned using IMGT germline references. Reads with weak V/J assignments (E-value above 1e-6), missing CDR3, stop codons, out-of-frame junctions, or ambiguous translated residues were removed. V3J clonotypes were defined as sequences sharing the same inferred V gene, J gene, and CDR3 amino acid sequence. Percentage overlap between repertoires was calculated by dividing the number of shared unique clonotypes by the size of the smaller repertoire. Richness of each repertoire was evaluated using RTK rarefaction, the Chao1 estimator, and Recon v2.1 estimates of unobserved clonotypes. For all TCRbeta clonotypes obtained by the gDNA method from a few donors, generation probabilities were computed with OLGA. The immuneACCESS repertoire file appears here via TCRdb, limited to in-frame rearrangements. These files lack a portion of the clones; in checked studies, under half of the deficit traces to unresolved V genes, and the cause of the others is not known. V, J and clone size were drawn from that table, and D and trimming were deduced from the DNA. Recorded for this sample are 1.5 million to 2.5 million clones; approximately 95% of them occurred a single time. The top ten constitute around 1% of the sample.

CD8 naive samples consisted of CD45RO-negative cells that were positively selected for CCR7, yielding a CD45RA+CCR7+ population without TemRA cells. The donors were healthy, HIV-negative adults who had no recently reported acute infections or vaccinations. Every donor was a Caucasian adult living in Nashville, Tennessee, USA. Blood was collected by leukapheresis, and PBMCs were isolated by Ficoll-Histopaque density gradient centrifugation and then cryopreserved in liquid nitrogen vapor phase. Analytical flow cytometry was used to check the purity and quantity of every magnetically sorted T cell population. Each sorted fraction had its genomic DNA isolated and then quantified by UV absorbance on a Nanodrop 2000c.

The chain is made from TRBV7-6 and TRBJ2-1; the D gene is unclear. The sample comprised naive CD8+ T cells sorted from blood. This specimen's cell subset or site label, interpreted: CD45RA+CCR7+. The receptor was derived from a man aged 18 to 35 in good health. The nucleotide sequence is TGTGCCAGCAGCTTATTCACGTACAATGAGCAGTTCTTC. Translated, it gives CASSLFTYNEQFF.